These 9 T cell receptor beta chains originate from one sample sequenced in a study of cytomegalovirus exposure and HLA in healthy donors. Both 60 Vbeta primers and 13 Jbeta primers went into the PCR. Measured with immunoSEQ multiplex PCR; TCRdb has only the in-frame clones, and not every one. The sample comprises 100,000 to 150,000 clones, 70% to 80% of which are singletons, and over 0.8% rests with the top ten. Material: PBMCs. These receptors came from a woman aged 55-69 years in good health and CMV-seronegative.

This sequence joins TRBV7-6 and TRBJ2-7; TRBD2 aligns across 8 bases. V gave up 5 bases and J gave up 3 bases; unmatched junction bases: 9. This CDR3 region has 15 residues. Germline lookup yields CDR1 SGHVS and CDR2 FNYEAQ. CDR3 sequence reads: CASSRGGQLNYEQYF. In DNA form, the CDR3 reads TGTGCCAGCAGCCGCGGGGGGCAGCTTAACTACGAGCAGTACTTC.

The rearrangement joins TRBV29-1 to TRBJ1-1; 9 bases line up with TRBD1. Germline V lookup: CDR1 SQVTM, CDR2 ANQGSEA. Germline trimming cut 4 bases from V and 11 bases from J; bases unmatched to any gene: 14. The CDR3 is 14 amino acids. For the CDR3, the DNA is TGCAGCGTTGTGTTGGTACAGGGGGCGCGGAGGGCTTTCTTT. It specifies CSVVLVQGARRAFF. Together with reference TRBV29-1 and TRBJ1-1, the CDR3 gives the full variable domain: SAVISQKPSRDICQRGTSLTIQCQVDSQVTMMFWYRQQPGQSLTLIATANQGSEATYESGFVIDKFPISRPNLTFSTLTVSNMSPEDSSIYLCSVVLVQGARRAFFGQGTRLTVV.

The chain links TRBV9 to TRBJ2-2, with a tentative D call TRBD2 (7 bases). Trimming removed 1 base at V and 5 bases at J, with 15 bases between. Germline assignment: CDR1 SGDLS and CDR2 YYNGEE. This CDR3 spans 16 amino acids. The CDR3 sequence: CASSVRGGTDTGELFF. As DNA, the CDR3 is TGTGCCAGCAGCGTAAGGGGGGGTACGGATACCGGGGAGCTGTTTTTT.

The chain couples TRBV5-1 to TRBJ2-2; D ambiguous. Germline CDR1 reads SGHRS; CDR2 reads YFSETQ. The CDR3 is 12 residues long. Deletions cut 4 bases from V and 1 base from J, with 2 bases between. This chain's CDR3 is CASSRNTGELFF. The CDR3 DNA is TGCGCCAGCAGCCGGAACACCGGGGAGCTGTTTTTT.

The table lists this clone with a few counts. The rearrangement links TRBV11-2 to TRBJ2-5; D is perhaps TRBD1 (6 bases). CDR3 size: 13 residues. CDR1 SGHAT and CDR2 FQNNGV come from the germline V gene. V shed 2 bases and J shed 5 bases, with 9 bases lying between them. The CDR3 nucleotides read TGTGCCAGCAGCTTATGGCAGGGGGAGACCCAGTACTTC. Residues: CASSLWQGETQYF.

V usage is TRBV5-6 and J usage is TRBJ1-1; possible D gene TRBD1, 5 bases. In germline, CDR1 is SGHDT, CDR2 YYEEEE. Trimming left V 6 bases short and J 1 base short, with 16 bases between. The CDR3 length is 15 residues. The CDR3 here is CASTGRGLANTEAFF. In DNA form, the CDR3 reads TGTGCCAGCACCGGGCGGGGCTTGGCGAACACTGAAGCTTTCTTT.

The V call is TRBV9, the J call TRBJ2-3; TRBD1 matches at 12 bases. Germline V gives CDR1 SGDLS, CDR2 YYNGEE. The CDR3 covers 17 residues. V trimming: 3 bases; J trimming: 5 bases; junction bases outside the gene matches: 10. The CDR3 region has the DNA TGTGCCAGCAGCGCCCCCGGGACAGGGGGCGAGGAAGATACGCAGTATTTT. Its protein product is CASSAPGTGGEEDTQYF.

This clone has just a few counts. V is TRBV2 and J is TRBJ2-7; D gene uncertain. This CDR3 spans 12 amino acids. Germline assignment: CDR1 SNHLY and CDR2 FYNNEI. Deletions cut 4 bases from V and 2 bases from J, with 6 bases between. The CDR3 protein is CASSGQTYEQYF. Written as DNA, the CDR3 is TGTGCCAGCAGTGGGCAGACCTACGAGCAGTACTTC.

The chain couples TRBV27 to TRBJ2-2; 9 nucleotides match TRBD2. In germline, CDR1 is MNHEY, CDR2 SMNVEV (reference sequence). V shed 8 bases, J shed 4 bases, and the junction held 2 bases outside the gene matches. The length of the CDR3 is 13 residues. CDR3 in amino acids: CASGLALTGELFF. The CDR3 DNA sequence: TGTGCCAGCGGACTAGCGCTCACCGGGGAGCTGTTTTTT.